This TCR beta chain was observed in a study of vaccination and CD4 T cells after COVID-19 (dated by TCRdb to 2021 to 2024). Regarding the study in general: The convalescent cohort comprised six males and four females, including two Hispanic individuals, seven Caucasians, two Asians and one multiracial person. As controls, cultures received a CEFX viral epitope pool (the positive control), an HIV-1 Nef peptide pool (the negative control), or no peptide at all. In more than eight COVID-19 convalescent patients and several infection-naive healthy vaccine recipients, researchers compared the spike-specific CD4+ TCR repertoire from before mRNA vaccination with the repertoire from after. Post-COVID blood samples were collected from convalescent patients a median of roughly 100 days after diagnosis, with a range of roughly 30 to 161 days. The cultures were stimulated with overlapping spike peptide pools from SARS-CoV-2 and from the common cold coronaviruses HCoV-NL63, HCoV-OC43 and HCoV-229E. An earlier paper using these donors assessed, at the TCR clonotype level, memory CD4+ T cell crossreactivity between SARS-CoV-2 and common cold coronavirus spike proteins. Post-vaccine blood samples were collected a median of approximately 77 days after the second vaccine dose, ranging from roughly 13 to 250 days. Participants got two doses of the Pfizer-BioNTech BNT162b2 vaccine (n=8) or two doses of the Moderna mRNA-1273 vaccine (n=2). Study-wide findings and limitations: In convalescent patients, nearly all vaccine-specific clones (304 of 307) were found to be mono-reactive for SARS-CoV-2 spike rather than cross-reactive with common cold coronaviruses. The median count of SARS-CoV-2-reactive clonotypes went up from 20 to 25 after infection to roughly 38 after vaccination, although the change was not significant. Only a relatively small number of convalescent patients were included in the study, and early timepoints following natural infection were not analyzed. Among the post-vaccine SARS-CoV-2-reactive clones in convalescent patients, a median around 86% showed up only after vaccination, which suggests vaccine-specific priming.

Trimming at the junction amounts to 5 bases on V and 1 base on J, and the germline ends lie 8 bases apart. The CDR3, cysteine through phenylalanine, is 12 amino acids long. Left in the record is the CDR3 DNA by itself, 36 bases read in frame from the first base. Per the germline V gene (reference sequence), DFQATT is the CDR1 and SNEGSKA is the CDR2. The treatment or condition label, read with the paper, signifies: roughly 11-day PBMC culture with coronavirus spike peptide pools or control peptides (ViraFEST assay). CD4+ T cells from unexposed donors were collected before the COVID-19 pandemic (2011-2018). The study used the ViraFEST assay, which expanded antigen-specific T cells with peptide pools and then identified expanded clonotypes by TCR sequencing. Roughly 2 million PBMCs per well were cultured in IMDM with roughly 4.8% human AB serum and 9 to 10 IU/ml IL-2, plus 10 ug/ml peptide pools. On days 3 and 7, half of the culture medium was replaced with fresh IL-2-containing medium. After around 10 days of culture, CD4+ T cells were isolated by negative selection using the EasySep CD4+ T cell isolation kit. Unexposed donor CD4+ T cells were tested for reactivity to SARS-CoV-2 S and N and four common cold coronavirus spike pools, as cell number allowed. Ficoll-Paque Plus gradient centrifugation was used to isolate PBMCs from whole blood, and the isolated PBMCs were then either used fresh or cryopreserved at -140C. Each culture condition was generally run in triplicate wells. Leukapheresis product for the unexposed donors was bought commercially.

This clonotype has only a few counts. The target of this receptor is not known. Per-base qualities were not stored, and no clone one base away is much larger. Library generation was performed with PCR. DNA from cultured CD4+ T cells underwent TCR sequencing with the Oncomine TCR Beta short-read assay at the Johns Hopkins FTIC core. The QIAamp micro DNA kit was used to extract genomic DNA from the cultured CD4+ T cells. Oncomine TCR Beta libraries from cultured CD4+ T cells were pooled with unique dual indexes and sequenced on an Illumina iSeq 100. On the authors' methods: Non-productive sequences were filtered out, and CDR3s that did not start with C, did not end with F or W, or were shorter than 7 amino acids were discarded. Antigen-specific clonotypes were identified with the MANAFEST web application by comparing peptide-stimulated wells with reference and other culture wells. For a clone to be called positive, the clone needed an FDR below 0.05, an odds ratio above 5, and a productive frequency above 0.1% in at least two of three replicate wells. Clonotypes that were significantly expanded in both SARS-CoV-2 spike wells and at least one common cold coronavirus spike condition were defined as cross-reactive. Using R version 3.6.1, CDR3 homology was evaluated through Levenshtein distances (stringdist) along with unrooted phylogenetic trees (ape). Using fastp at Q25 and MiXCR, TCRdb reprocessed the public reads and kept productive beta chains. Rows matching on CDR3 protein sequence are summarized as one entry with the most common DNA and genes. What appears here as the V and J calls and clone size reflects TCRdb's work, not the paper's. The sample table records 7,000 to 8,500 distinct CDR3 sequences; roughly 53% of these occur just once. Of the sample, around 12% is held by the ten largest clones.

The source of this sequence is a human donor in good health. The sequence joins TRBV20-1 to TRBJ1-1; TRBD1 might be the D gene, on 6 matching bases. Material for sequencing was CD4+ T cells from blood, cultured in vitro. The bases read TGCAGTGCTGGGGGCGGGAACACTGAAGCTTTCTTT. Its protein product is CSAGGGNTEAFF.